This entry lists 18 T cell receptor beta chains sequenced from one sample in a study of shared clonotypes between healthy human individuals. Some clones are missing from TCRdb's copy, which holds only in-frame ones; the method was immunoSEQ multiplex PCR. This table holds roughly 100,000 clones, about 72% found once. Sequenced material: memory CD8+ T cells sorted from blood. Regarding subset: CD45RO+ cells pooled with CCR7-negative TemRA cells. These receptors all stem from a woman aged 30 to 39 in good health.

The chain carries TRBV25-1 and TRBJ2-7; D may be TRBD2 (6 bases). Germline V lookup: CDR1 MGHDK, CDR2 SYGVNS. V lost 1 base to trimming and J lost 1 base, with 17 bases between them. The length of the CDR3 is 17 residues. CDR3 in DNA: TGTGCCAGCAGTGAATGGGTCCGGGAGAAGGCGTCCTACGAGCAGTACTTC. Protein product: CASSEWVREKASYEQYF.

The chain has TRBV7-2 and TRBJ2-2; tentative D call: TRBD2 (6 bases). Germline loops: CDR1 SGHTA, CDR2 FQGNSA. V gave up 2 bases and J gave up 1 base, with 8 bases separating them. The CDR3 loop spans 15 amino acids. The CDR3 loop is CASSLLSGNTGELFF. CDR3 sequence (DNA): TGTGCCAGCAGCTTACTTAGCGGGAACACCGGGGAGCTGTTTTTT.

V gene TRBV15 combines with J gene TRBJ2-7; D may correspond to TRBD1 or TRBD2 (5 bases each). This CDR3 has 16 amino acids. V was cut by 4 bases and J by 2 bases, with 18 bases left in between. Germline CDR1 is LNHNV and CDR2 is YYDKDF (reference sequence). For the CDR3, the DNA is TGTGCCACCAGCACCAGTTCCGAGGGGCGACCCTACGAGCAGTACTTC. Translation: CATSTSSEGRPYEQYF.

The V and J genes are TRBV9 and TRBJ2-1; TRBD1 aligns across 10 bases. V lost 2 bases and J lost 4; bases outside the gene matches: 15. Germline CDR1 is SGDLS and CDR2 is YYNGEE. There are 19 residues in the CDR3. The CDR3 reads CASSVPRPGQGHSYNEQFF. The CDR3 DNA reads as TGTGCCAGCAGCGTTCCTAGACCGGGACAGGGGCATAGTTACAATGAGCAGTTCTTC.

The chain combines TRBV25-1 with TRBJ2-5; 9 bases agree with TRBD2. The CDR3 totals 14 residues. CDR1 and CDR2 (germline): MGHDK, SYGVNS. V shed 3 bases, J shed 5 bases, and the junction held 4 bases outside the gene matches. The CDR3 nucleotides are TGTGCCAGCAGTGAGACTAGCGGCGAGGAGACCCAGTACTTC. Amino acid sequence: CASSETSGEETQYF.

The rearrangement uses TRBV11-2 and TRBJ2-7; D perhaps matches TRBD2 (6 bases). Trimming pared 2 bases from V and 6 bases from J, leaving 14 bases between. CDR1 and CDR2 from the germline V gene are SGHAT and FQNNGV. There are 14 residues in the CDR3. This CDR3 is CASSLRWGESEQYF. The CDR3 DNA reads as TGTGCCAGCAGCTTACGGTGGGGGGAGAGCGAGCAGTACTTC.

This chain links TRBV7-9 with TRBJ2-2; 11 bases match TRBD2. Germline assignment: CDR1 SEHNR and CDR2 FQNEAQ (reference sequence). This CDR3 spans 19 amino acids. The trim removed 5 bases at V and 4 bases at J, leaving 15 bases unmatched. The CDR3 DNA reads as TGTGCCAGCAGCAAGCTGACTAGCGGGACCTTCCGGGGCACCGGGGAGCTGTTTTTT. Amino acids: CASSKLTSGTFRGTGELFF.

The rearrangement links TRBV9 to TRBJ2-2, with a tentative D call TRBD2 (5 bases). The CDR3 has 15 amino acids. CDR1 and CDR2 from the germline V gene are SGDLS and YYNGEE. Trimming cost V 2 bases and J 1 base, with 9 bases left between them. DNA for the CDR3: TGTGCCAGCAGCGTCGGCGGACTGAACACCGGGGAGCTGTTTTTT. Translation gives CASSVGGLNTGELFF.

This clone was seen repeatedly, ten times or more. The rearrangement uses TRBV6-4 and TRBJ1-5; the D gene is possibly TRBD1 (5 bases). The CDR3 sequence is 14 residues long. V lost 0 bases to trimming and J lost 2 bases, with 5 bases between them. Germline V gene lookup returns CDR1 MRHNA and CDR2 SNTAGT. The DNA for the CDR3 is TGTGCCAGCAGTGACTCAGGGGGCAATCAGCCCCAGCATTTT. Amino acids: CASSDSGGNQPQHF.

The rearrangement links TRBV13 to TRBJ2-7; 9 bases are shared with TRBD2. CDR1 PRHDT and CDR2 FYEKMQ come from the germline V gene (reference sequence). This CDR3 has 14 amino acids. Unmatched junction bases numbered 7, after V lost 5 bases and J lost 5 bases. The CDR3 region is CASSDGTSLDEQYF. CDR3 in DNA: TGTGCCAGCAGCGACGGGACTAGCCTGGACGAGCAGTACTTC.

A note on this clone: The sample contains more than one DNA sequence encoding this CDR3. The chain links TRBV5-1 to TRBJ2-1; TRBD2 matches at 10 bases. Looked up from germline, CDR1 is SGHRS and CDR2 is YFSETQ. J was trimmed by 4 bases and V by 4 bases; bases with no gene match: 5. This CDR3 region has 15 residues. The CDR3, as DNA: TGCGCCAGCAGCCTATCTAGCGGGAGTTACAATGAGCAGTTCTTC. Translated, it gives CASSLSSGSYNEQFF.

This rearrangement joins TRBV6-1 to TRBJ2-7, with D perhaps given as TRBD1 or TRBD2 (5 bases each). The CDR3 consists of 13 residues. Germline V gene data show CDR1 as MNHNS and CDR2 as SASEGT. V dropped 4 bases and J dropped 5 bases, with 12 bases sitting between them. CDR3 in amino acids: CASSGRDVDEQYF. The CDR3 DNA is TGTGCCAGCAGTGGCCGGGACGTCGACGAGCAGTACTTC.

This clone was found a few times. The chain has TRBV7-6 and TRBJ2-5, with TRBD2 matching 7 bases. CDR1 and CDR2 from the germline V gene are SGHVS and FNYEAQ. The V gene end was trimmed by 5 bases and the J gene end by 5 bases; junction bases not matched to a gene: 14. The CDR3 is 16 residues long. The CDR3 sequence is CASSPIKLGGSETQYF. Here the CDR3 DNA reads TGTGCCAGCAGCCCTATTAAACTGGGGGGGTCGGAGACCCAGTACTTC.

This chain links TRBV11-2 with TRBJ2-2; D is unresolved. The V and J ends lost 1 base and 4 bases respectively, with 4 bases between them. The CDR3 sequence is 13 residues long. The germline V gene has CDR1 SGHAT and CDR2 FQNNGV. The CDR3, as DNA: TGTGCCAGCAGCTTAGGAAGCACCGGGGAGCTGTTTTTT. Residues: CASSLGSTGELFF.

The chain employs TRBV4-2 and TRBJ1-2; D gene uncertain. The V end lost 1 base, the J end lost 0 bases, and 6 bases lay between the germline ends. This CDR3 has 14 amino acids. Germline assignment: CDR1 LGHNA and CDR2 YNFKEQ. The CDR3, as DNA: TGTGCCAGCAGCCAAGTACAGACTAACTATGGCTACACCTTC. Translated, it gives CASSQVQTNYGYTF.

J is TRBJ1-5 and V is TRBV27; D may be TRBD1 (5 bases). The CDR3 loop spans 13 amino acids. Trimming stripped 6 bases from V and 3 bases from J, with 9 bases between. Germline CDR1 MNHEY, CDR2 SMNVEV (reference sequence). For the CDR3, the DNA is TGTGCCAGCAGCCAGGGTCCCAATCAGCCCCAGCATTTT. It codes for CASSQGPNQPQHF.

The V gene is TRBV1, the J gene TRBJ2-1; the table names TRBD2, a call not compared with the DNA. TRBV1 is shown as a pseudogene. The CDR3 extends over 15 amino acids. CDR3 DNA sequence: TGCACCAGCAGCCGGCTTAGCGGGAGCGACAATGAGCAGTTCTTC. It specifies CTSSRLSGSDNEQFF.

The chain recombines TRBV4-1 with TRBJ2-3; D may be TRBD1 (5 bases). The CDR3 sequence is 12 residues long. CDR1 is MGHRA, CDR2 YSYEKL, per germline. V was cut by 4 bases and J by 4 bases, with 6 bases left in between. CDR3 residues: CASSRGADTQYF. CDR3 nucleotide sequence: TGCGCCAGCAGCCGGGGCGCAGATACGCAGTATTTT.